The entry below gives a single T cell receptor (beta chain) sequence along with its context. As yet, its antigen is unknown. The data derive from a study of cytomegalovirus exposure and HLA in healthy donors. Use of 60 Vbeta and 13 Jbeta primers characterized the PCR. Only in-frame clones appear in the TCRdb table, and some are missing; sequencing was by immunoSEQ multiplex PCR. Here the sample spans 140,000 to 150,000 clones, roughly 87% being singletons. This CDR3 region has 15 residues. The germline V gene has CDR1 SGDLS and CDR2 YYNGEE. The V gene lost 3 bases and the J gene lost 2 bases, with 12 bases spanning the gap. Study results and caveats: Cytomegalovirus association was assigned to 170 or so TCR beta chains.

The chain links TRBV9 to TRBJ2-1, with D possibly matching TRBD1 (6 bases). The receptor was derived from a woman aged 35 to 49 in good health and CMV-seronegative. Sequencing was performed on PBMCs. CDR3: CASSASGTTYNEQFF. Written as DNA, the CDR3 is TGTGCCAGCAGCGCTTCCGGGACAACCTACAATGAGCAGTTCTTC.